The clone carrying this T cell receptor beta chain is medium-sized in the sample. The antigen is unknown. Study outcomes and limitations: The larger cohort examined one V-J beta rearrangement, not whole repertoires.

Constant-region reverse primers amplified full-length variable regions, followed by semi-nested Nested Universal Primer A PCR. TCRdb independently ran MiXCR on the 5' RACE reads; one entry per CDR3 protein. The table lists 7,000 to 9,000 distinct CDR3 sequences, approximately 15% of them singletons, with 3.5% in the top ten. The sample taken for sequencing was memory CD4+ T cells sorted from blood. Subset denoted: memory CD4+ T cells, CD4+CD45RO+CD25-. The source of this sequence is a female donor with breast cancer.

For the CDR3, the DNA is TGTGCCAGCAGCTTGGACCGAGGGGCAGCCCAAGAGACCCAGTACTTC. Protein: CASSLDRGAAQETQYF. The rearrangement links TRBV5-4 to TRBJ2-5; D could derive from TRBD1 or TRBD2 (5 bases each). Germline loops: CDR1 SGHNT, CDR2 YYREEE (reference sequence). This CDR3 is built from 16 residues. Trimming took 0 bases from V and 1 from J, leaving 13 bases between them.